Below, 9 T cell receptor beta chains from the same sample are listed, as sequenced in a study of OX40 agonist ivuxolimab in advanced cancers. Repertoires were generated with immunoSEQ multiplex PCR, while TCRdb's copy carries only in-frame clones and drops some. The top ten hold more than 0.5% of the sample, which has approximately 82,000 clones, over 70% seen once. The sample consisted of CD4+ or CD8+ T cells sorted from blood, taken in a trial of the OX40 agonist ivuxolimab. These receptors were taken from an adult with an advanced solid tumor such as melanoma, head and neck, liver or kidney cancer.

The chain combines TRBV7-2 with TRBJ1-6, with D possibly matching TRBD1 (5 bases). Trimming stripped 5 bases from V and 7 bases from J, with 15 bases between. The germline CDR1 and CDR2 sequences are SGHTA and FQGNSA. This CDR3 region has 15 residues. In DNA, the CDR3 is TGTGCCAGCAGCCCCAGGGTTACTAGGAATTCACCCCTCCACTTT. Its protein is CASSPRVTRNSPLHF.

J is TRBJ2-7 and V is TRBV29-1, with 9 bases fitting TRBD1. Per the germline V gene, CDR1 is SQVTM and CDR2 is ANQGSEA. CDR3 length: 16 residues. The trim removed 6 bases at V and 2 bases at J, leaving 14 bases unmatched. The CDR3 is CSVTRVQGTGTYEQYF. Written as DNA, the CDR3 is TGCAGCGTCACAAGGGTACAGGGGACAGGGACCTACGAGCAGTACTTC.

V is TRBV4-1 and J is TRBJ2-5, with 8 bases aligning to TRBD2. Trimming at V came to 0 bases and at J to 0 bases, leaving 3 bases not matched to a gene. Germline loops: CDR1 MGHRA, CDR2 YSYEKL. The CDR3 is 16 amino acids. The CDR3 DNA is TGCGCCAGCAGCCAAGAGGGCGGGGGGAACCAAGAGACCCAGTACTTC. This sequence encodes CASSQEGGGNQETQYF.

The V and J genes are TRBV18 and TRBJ2-7; 8 nucleotides agree with TRBD2. Germline trimming cut 1 base from V and 6 bases from J; bases unmatched to any gene: 2. The CDR3 has 13 residues. The germline V gene encodes CDR1 KGHSH and CDR2 LQKENI. The CDR3 nucleotides read TGTGCCAGCTCACCACGCCGGGAGGGCGAGCAGTACTTC. This sequence encodes CASSPRREGEQYF.

This clone was detected only once. This chain joins TRBV6-1 and TRBJ2-7; D unclear. V lost 6 bases and J lost 6, with 15 bases in between. The CDR3 runs to 13 residues. Germline assignment: CDR1 MNHNS and CDR2 SASEGT. CDR3 in DNA: TGTGCCAGCAGAGGAACCTTTGAAGGCGAGCAGTACTTC. Translating gives CASRGTFEGEQYF.

The rearrangement uses TRBV30 and TRBJ2-4; TRBD2 agrees at 7 bases. Germline CDR1 GTSNPN, CDR2 SVGIG (reference sequence). The CDR3 totals 16 residues. V was pared by 0 bases and J by 3 bases, with 8 bases of the junction left unmatched. The CDR3, as DNA: TGTGCCTGGAGTGTAAGGGGCGGGAGCGGCAAAAACATTCAGTACTTC. Protein product: CAWSVRGGSGKNIQYF.

This clone was recorded only once. The rearrangement joins TRBV5-4 to TRBJ2-1; D may be TRBD1 or TRBD2 (5 bases each). Trimming left V 4 bases short and J 6 bases short, with 17 bases between. The CDR3 runs to 15 residues. Germline-derived CDR1 and CDR2 are SGHNT and YYREEE (reference sequence). In nucleotides, the CDR3 is TGTGCCAGCAGCGCCGTAGACAGAGGGTCCAATGAGCAGTTCTTC. Translating it yields CASSAVDRGSNEQFF.

This rearrangement joins TRBV5-1 to TRBJ1-3; TRBD1 is a possible D gene (5 bases). CDR1 and CDR2 (germline): SGHRS, YFSETQ. CDR3 length: 16 residues. The V and J ends lost 0 bases and 4 bases respectively, with 14 bases between them. This CDR3 reads CASSLAPGREGNTIYF. The CDR3 DNA is TGCGCCAGCAGCTTGGCCCCGGGGCGCGAGGGAAACACCATATATTTT.

The chain has TRBV19 and TRBJ2-1; D unclear. Trimming left V 5 bases short and J 0 bases short, with 14 bases between. Germline CDR1 and CDR2: LNHDA and SQIVND (reference sequence). The length of the CDR3 is 16 residues. The CDR3 nucleotides read TGTGCCAGTAGTTCCGACTCGACGAGCTCCTACAATGAGCAGTTCTTC. Translated: CASSSDSTSSYNEQFF.